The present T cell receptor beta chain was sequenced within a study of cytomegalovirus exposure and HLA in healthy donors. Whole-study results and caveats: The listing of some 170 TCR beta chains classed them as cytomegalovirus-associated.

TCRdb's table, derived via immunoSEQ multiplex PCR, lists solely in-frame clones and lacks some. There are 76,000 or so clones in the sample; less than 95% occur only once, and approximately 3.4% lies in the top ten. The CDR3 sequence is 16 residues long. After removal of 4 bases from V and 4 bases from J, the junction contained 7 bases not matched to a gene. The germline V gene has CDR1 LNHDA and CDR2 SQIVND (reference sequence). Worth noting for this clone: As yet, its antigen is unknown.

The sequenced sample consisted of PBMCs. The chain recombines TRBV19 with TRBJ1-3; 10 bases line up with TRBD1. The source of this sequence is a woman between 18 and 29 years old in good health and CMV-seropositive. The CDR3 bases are TGTGCCAGTAGTACATACGGGACAGGGGTCGGAAACACCATATATTTT. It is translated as CASSTYGTGVGNTIYF.